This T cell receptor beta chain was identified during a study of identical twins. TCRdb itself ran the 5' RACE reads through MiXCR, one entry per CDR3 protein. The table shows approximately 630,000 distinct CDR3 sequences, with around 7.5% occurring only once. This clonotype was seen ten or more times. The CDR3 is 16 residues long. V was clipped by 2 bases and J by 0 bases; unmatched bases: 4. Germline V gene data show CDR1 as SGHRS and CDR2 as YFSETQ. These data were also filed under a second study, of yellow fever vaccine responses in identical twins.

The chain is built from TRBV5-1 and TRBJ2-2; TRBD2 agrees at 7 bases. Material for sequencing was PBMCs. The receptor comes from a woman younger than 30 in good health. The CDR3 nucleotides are TGCGCCAGCAGCTTCAGCGGGAACGCGAACACCGGGGAGCTGTTTTTT. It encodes CASSFSGNANTGELFF.